The 5 T cell receptor beta chains in this list originate from one sample, sequenced in a study of CD8 T cells in ankylosing spondylitis. The study's findings and limits: Apparently characteristic of ankylosing spondylitis blood was a TCR beta motif (roughly eight highly homologous variants).

TCRdb itself ran the 5' RACE reads through MiXCR, one entry per CDR3 protein. Of approximately 540,000 distinct CDR3 sequences in the sample, 12% were seen once. Their cognate antigens are unknown. The specimen sequenced was blood, either unsorted or a sorted T cell fraction (not recorded which). These receptor sequences come from a male donor with ankylosing spondylitis.

This chain joins TRBV19 and TRBJ2-3; 10 positions agree with TRBD2. With 7 bases clipped from V and 4 bases from J, the junction kept 5 bases outside the gene matches. Germline-derived CDR1 and CDR2 are LNHDA and SQIVND (reference sequence). The CDR3 is made up of 14 amino acids. CDR3 in DNA: TGTGCCAGTAAGGCTAGCGGGAGTCCAGATACGCAGTATTTT. Translating it yields CASKASGSPDTQYF.

This clonotype appeared a few times. J is TRBJ1-4 and V is TRBV7-9; D may be TRBD1 (6 bases). CDR1 SEHNR and CDR2 FQNEAQ come from the germline V gene (reference sequence). There are 15 residues in the CDR3. The V and J ends lost 5 bases and 1 base respectively, with 11 bases between them. The CDR3 DNA reads as TGTGCCAGCAGCCCAGGGGTTGGAACTAATGAAAAACTGTTTTTT. As protein: CASSPGVGTNEKLFF.

This clonotype was recorded a few times. V gene TRBV25-1 combines with J gene TRBJ2-5, with 8 bases that match TRBD1. There are 15 residues in the CDR3. V lost 6 bases and J lost 4; bases outside the gene matches: 10. Per germline, CDR1 MGHDK and CDR2 SYGVNS. CDR3 loop: CASSEQGAAVETQYF. The CDR3 bases are TGTGCCAGCAGCGAGCAGGGGGCCGCGGTAGAGACCCAGTACTTC.

This rearrangement joins TRBV30 to TRBJ1-2; TRBD1 might be the D (6 bases). This CDR3 has 15 residues. V lost 1 base, J lost 3 bases, and 15 bases lay in between. CDR1 is GTSNPN and CDR2 is SVGIG in the germline V gene (reference sequence). Here the CDR3 reads CAWSESFGGDYGYTF. The CDR3 DNA sequence: TGTGCCTGGAGTGAGTCTTTTGGGGGCGACTATGGCTACACCTTC.

The rearrangement uses TRBV9 and TRBJ1-2; a weak D match, TRBD1 (5 bases). This CDR3 comprises 14 residues. V dropped 3 bases and J dropped 4 bases, with 13 bases sitting between them. Germline V CDR1 and CDR2: SGDLS, YYNGEE. The CDR3: CASSGSGTGYGYTF. CDR3 in DNA: TGTGCCAGCAGCGGTTCCGGGACCGGCTATGGCTACACCTTC.